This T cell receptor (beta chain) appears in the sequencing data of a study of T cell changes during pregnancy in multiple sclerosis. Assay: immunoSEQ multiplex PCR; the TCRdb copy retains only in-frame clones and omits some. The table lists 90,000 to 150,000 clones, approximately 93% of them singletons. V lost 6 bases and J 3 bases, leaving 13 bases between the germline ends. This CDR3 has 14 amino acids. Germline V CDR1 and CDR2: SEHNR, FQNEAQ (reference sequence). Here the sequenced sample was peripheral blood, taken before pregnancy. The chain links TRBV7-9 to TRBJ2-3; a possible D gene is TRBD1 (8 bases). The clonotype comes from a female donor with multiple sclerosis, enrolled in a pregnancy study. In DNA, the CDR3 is TGTGCCAGCAGTGGACAGGGAGGGACAGATACGCAGTATTTT. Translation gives CASSGQGGTDTQYF. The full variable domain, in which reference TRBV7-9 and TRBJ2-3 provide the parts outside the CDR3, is DTGVSQNPRHKITKRGQNVTFRCDPISEHNRLYWYRQTLGQGPEFLTYFQNEAQLEKSRLLSDRFSAERPKGSFSTLEIQRTEQGDSAMYLCASSGQGGTDTQYFGPGTRLTVL.